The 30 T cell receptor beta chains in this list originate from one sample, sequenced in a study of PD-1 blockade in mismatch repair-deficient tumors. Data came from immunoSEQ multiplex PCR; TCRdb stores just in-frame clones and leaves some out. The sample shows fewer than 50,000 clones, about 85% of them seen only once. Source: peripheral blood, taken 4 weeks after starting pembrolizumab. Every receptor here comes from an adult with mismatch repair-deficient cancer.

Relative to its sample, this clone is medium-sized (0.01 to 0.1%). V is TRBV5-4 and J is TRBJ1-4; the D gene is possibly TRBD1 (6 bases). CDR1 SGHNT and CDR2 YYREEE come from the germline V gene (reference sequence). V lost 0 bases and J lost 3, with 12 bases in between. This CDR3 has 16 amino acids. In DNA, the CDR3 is TGTGCCAGCAGCTTGGGGGGGCGGGGGGCTAATGAAAAACTGTTTTTT. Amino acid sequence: CASSLGGRGANEKLFF.

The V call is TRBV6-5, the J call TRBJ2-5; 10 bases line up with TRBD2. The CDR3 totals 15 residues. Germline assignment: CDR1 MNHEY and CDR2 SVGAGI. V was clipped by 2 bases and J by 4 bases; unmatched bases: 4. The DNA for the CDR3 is TGTGCCAGCAGTTACGGGACTAGCGAGGTAGAGACCCAGTACTTC. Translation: CASSYGTSEVETQYF.

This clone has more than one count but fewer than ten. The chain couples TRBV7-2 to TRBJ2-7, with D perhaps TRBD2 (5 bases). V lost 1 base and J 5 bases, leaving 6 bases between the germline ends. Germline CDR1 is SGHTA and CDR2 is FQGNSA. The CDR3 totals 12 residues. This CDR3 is CASSLDGDEQYF. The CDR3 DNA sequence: TGTGCCAGCAGCTTAGACGGGGACGAGCAGTACTTC. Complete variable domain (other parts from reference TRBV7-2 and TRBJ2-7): GAGVSQSPSNKVTEKGKDVELRCDPISGHTALYWYRQSLGQGLEFLIYFQGNSAPDKSGLPSDRFSAERTGGSVSTLTIQRTQQEDSAVYLCASSLDGDEQYFGPGTRLTVT.

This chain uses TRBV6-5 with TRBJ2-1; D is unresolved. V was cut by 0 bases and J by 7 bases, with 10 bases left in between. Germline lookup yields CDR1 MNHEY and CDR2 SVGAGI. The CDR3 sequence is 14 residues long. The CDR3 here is CASSYSAFGNEQFF. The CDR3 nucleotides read TGTGCCAGCAGTTACTCGGCCTTCGGAAATGAGCAGTTCTTC.

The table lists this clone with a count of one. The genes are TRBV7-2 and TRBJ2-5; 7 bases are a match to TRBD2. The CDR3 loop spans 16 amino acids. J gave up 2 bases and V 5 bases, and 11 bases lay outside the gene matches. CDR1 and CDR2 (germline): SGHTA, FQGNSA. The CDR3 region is CASSHVFGGSQETQYF. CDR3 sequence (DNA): TGTGCCAGCAGCCATGTTTTTGGCGGGAGTCAAGAGACCCAGTACTTC.

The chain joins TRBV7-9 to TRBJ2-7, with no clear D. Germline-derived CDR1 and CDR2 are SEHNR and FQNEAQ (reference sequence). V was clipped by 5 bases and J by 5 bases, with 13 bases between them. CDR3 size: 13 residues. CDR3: CASSHPDGHEQYF. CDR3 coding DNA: TGTGCCAGCAGCCACCCGGATGGCCACGAGCAGTACTTC.

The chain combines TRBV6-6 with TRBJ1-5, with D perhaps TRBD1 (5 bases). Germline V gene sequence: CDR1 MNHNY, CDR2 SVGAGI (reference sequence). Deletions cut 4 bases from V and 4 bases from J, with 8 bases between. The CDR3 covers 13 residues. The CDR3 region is CASSSSGNQPQHF. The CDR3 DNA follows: TGTGCCAGCAGTTCGTCAGGGAATCAGCCCCAGCATTTT.

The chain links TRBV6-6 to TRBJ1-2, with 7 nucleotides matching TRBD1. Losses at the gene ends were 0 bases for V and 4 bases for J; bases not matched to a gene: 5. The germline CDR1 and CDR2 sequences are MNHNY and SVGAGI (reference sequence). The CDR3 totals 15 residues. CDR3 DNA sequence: TGTGCCAGCAGTTACTCTCAGGGGGTGAGCTATGGCTACACCTTC. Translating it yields CASSYSQGVSYGYTF.

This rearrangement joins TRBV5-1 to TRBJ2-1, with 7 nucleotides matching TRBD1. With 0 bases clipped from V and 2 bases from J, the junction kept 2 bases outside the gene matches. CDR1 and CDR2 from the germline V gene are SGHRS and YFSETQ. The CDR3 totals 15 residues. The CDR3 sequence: CASSLEGGTYNEQFF. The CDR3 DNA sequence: TGCGCCAGCAGCTTGGAAGGGGGCACCTACAATGAGCAGTTCTTC.

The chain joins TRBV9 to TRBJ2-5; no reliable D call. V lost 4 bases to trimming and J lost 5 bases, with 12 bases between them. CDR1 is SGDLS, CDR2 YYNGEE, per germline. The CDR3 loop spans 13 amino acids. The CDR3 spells CASSFLTEETQYF. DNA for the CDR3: TGTGCCAGCAGCTTCCTGACGGAGGAGACCCAGTACTTC.

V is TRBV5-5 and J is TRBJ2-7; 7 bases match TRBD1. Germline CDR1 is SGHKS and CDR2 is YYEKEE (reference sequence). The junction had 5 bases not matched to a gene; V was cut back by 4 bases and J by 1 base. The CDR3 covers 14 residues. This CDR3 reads CASSVSTGSYEQYF. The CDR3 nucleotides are TGTGCCAGCAGCGTCTCGACAGGGTCCTACGAGCAGTACTTC.

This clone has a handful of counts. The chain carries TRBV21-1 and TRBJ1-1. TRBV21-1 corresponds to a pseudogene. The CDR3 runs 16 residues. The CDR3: CASSPPTRSLNTEAFF. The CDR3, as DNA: TGTGCCAGCAGCCCTCCGACTAGATCCCTGAACACTGAAGCTTTCTTT.

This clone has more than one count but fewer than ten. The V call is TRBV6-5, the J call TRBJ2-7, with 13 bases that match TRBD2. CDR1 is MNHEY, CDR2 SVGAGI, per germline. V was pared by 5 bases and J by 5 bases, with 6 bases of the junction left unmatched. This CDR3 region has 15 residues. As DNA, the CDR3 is TGTGCCAGCAGTATAACTAGCGGGAGGGACCACGAGCAGTACTTC. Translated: CASSITSGRDHEQYF.

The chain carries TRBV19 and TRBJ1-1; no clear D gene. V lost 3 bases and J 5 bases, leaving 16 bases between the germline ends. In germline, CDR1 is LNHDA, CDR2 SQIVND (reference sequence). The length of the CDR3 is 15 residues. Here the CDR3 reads CASSMVQRIWTEAFF. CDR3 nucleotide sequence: TGTGCCAGTAGTATGGTTCAGCGAATATGGACTGAAGCTTTCTTT.

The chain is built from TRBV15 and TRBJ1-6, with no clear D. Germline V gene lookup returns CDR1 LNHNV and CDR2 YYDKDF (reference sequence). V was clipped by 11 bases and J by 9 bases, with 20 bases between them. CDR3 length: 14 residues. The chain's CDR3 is CASSSMAEGSPLHF. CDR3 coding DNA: TGTGCCTCTTCCTCCATGGCCGAGGGTTCACCCCTCCACTTT.

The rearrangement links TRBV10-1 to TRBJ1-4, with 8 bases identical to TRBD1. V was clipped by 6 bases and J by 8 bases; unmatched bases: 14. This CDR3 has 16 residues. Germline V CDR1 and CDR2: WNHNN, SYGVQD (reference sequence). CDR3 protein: CASRLPGRGRGEKLFF. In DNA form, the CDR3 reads TGCGCCAGCAGATTACCGGGCAGGGGGCGTGGGGAAAAACTGTTTTTT.

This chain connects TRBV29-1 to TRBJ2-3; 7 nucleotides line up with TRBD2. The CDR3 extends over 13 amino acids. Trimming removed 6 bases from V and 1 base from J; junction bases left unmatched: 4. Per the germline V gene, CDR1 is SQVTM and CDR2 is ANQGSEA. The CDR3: CSVSRGGTDTQYF. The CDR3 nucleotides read TGCAGCGTATCCCGGGGGGGCACAGATACGCAGTATTTT.

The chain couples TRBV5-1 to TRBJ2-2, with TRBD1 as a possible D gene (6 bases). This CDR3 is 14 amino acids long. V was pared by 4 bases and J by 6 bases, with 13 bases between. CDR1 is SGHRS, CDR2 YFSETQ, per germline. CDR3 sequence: CASSGGQVAGELFF. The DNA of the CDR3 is TGCGCCAGCAGCGGGGGCCAGGTCGCCGGGGAGCTGTTTTTT.

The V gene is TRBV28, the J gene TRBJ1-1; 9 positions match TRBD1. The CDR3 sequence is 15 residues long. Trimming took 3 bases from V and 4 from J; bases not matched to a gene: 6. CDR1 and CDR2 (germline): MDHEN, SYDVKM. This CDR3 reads CASSFLLTGGTEAFF. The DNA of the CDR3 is TGTGCCAGCAGTTTTTTGTTGACAGGGGGCACTGAAGCTTTCTTT.

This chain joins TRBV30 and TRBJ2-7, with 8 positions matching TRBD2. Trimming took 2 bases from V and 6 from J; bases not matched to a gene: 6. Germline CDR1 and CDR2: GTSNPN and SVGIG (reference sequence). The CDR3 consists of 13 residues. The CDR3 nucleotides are TGTGCCTGGAGTCCGGGAGGGGTGAGCGAGCAGTACTTC. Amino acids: CAWSPGGVSEQYF.

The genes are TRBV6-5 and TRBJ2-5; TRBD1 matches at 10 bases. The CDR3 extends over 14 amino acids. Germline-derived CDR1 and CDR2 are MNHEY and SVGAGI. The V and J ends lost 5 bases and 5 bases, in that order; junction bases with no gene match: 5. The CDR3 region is CASSADRGRETQYF. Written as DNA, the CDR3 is TGTGCCAGCAGTGCCGACAGGGGGCGGGAGACCCAGTACTTC.

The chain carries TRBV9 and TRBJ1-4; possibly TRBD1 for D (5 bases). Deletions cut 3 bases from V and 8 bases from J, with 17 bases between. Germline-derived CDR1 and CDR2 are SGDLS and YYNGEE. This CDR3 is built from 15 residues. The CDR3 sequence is CASSESQGSREKLFF. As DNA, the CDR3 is TGTGCCAGCAGCGAGTCCCAGGGATCGCGGGAAAAACTGTTTTTT. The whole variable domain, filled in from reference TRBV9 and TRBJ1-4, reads DSGVTQTPKHLITATGQRVTLRCSPRSGDLSVYWYQQSLDQGLQFLIQYYNGEERAKGNILERFSAQQFPDLHSELNLSSLELGDSALYFCASSESQGSREKLFFGSGTQLSVL.

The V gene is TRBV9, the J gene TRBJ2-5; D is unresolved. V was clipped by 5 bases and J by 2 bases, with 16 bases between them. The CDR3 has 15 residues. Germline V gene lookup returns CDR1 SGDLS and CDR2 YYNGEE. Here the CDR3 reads CASSVEDDPQETQYF. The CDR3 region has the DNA TGTGCCAGCAGTGTCGAGGACGATCCTCAAGAGACCCAGTACTTC.

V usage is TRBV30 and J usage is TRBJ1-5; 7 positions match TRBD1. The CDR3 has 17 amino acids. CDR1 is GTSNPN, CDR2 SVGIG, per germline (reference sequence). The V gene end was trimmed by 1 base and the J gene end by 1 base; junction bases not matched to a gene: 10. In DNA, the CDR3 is TGTGCCTGGAGTGCGACGCCGACAGGGATGAGCAATCAGCCCCAGCATTTT. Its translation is CAWSATPTGMSNQPQHF.

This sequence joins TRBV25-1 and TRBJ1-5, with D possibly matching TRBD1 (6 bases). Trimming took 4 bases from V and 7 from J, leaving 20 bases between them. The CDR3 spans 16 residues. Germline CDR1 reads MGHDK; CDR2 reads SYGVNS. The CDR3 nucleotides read TGTGCCAGCAGTGGAAGGGACCCGGGGGGCGGGCAGCCCCAGCATTTT. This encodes CASSGRDPGGGQPQHF.

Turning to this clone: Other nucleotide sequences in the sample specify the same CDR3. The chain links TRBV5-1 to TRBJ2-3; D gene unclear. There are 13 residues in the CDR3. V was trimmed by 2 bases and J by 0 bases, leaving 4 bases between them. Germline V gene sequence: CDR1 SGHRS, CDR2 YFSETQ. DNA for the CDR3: TGCGCCAGCAGCTTCTCTAGCACAGATACGCAGTATTTT. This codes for CASSFSSTDTQYF.

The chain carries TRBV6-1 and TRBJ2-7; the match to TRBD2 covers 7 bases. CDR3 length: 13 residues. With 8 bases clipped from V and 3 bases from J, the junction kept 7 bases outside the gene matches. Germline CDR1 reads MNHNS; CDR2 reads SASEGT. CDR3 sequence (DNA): TGTGCCAGCGGGGAGCGGGACGGCTACGAGCAGTACTTC. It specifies CASGERDGYEQYF.

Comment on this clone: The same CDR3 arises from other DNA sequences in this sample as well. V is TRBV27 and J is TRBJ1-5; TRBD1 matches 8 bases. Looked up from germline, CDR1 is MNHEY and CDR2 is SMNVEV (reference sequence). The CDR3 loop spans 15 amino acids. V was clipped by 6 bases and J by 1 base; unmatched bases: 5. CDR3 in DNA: TGTGCCAGCAGAAATACAGGGGGGAGCAATCAGCCCCAGCATTTT. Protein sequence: CASRNTGGSNQPQHF.

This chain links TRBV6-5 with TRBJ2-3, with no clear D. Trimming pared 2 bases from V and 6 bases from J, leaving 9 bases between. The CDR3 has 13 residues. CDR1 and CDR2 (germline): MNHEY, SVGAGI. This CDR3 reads CASSYGPGDTQYF. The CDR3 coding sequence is TGTGCCAGCAGTTACGGACCCGGGGATACGCAGTATTTT.

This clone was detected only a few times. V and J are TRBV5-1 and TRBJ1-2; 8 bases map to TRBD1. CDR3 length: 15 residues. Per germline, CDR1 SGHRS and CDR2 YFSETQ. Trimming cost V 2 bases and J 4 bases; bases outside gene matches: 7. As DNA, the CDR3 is TGCGCCAGCAGCTTACGCCAGGGGGCTTTCTATGGCTACACCTTC. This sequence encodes CASSLRQGAFYGYTF.